This is a list of T cell receptor beta chains from one sample in a study of CXCR3-negative and CXCR3-positive naive CD8 T cells. TCRdb reprocessed the 5' RACE reads; each CDR3 protein has one entry and no DNA is given. This sample's table has approximately 100,000 distinct CDR3 sequences. Input material: naive CXCR3+ CD8+ T cells from blood. These receptors came from a human donor in good health. Some clones in this sample may be carry-over from other donors' samples. Both conserved end residues are part of each CDR3. Fields, in order: V gene, J gene, CDR3 protein.

TRBV7-3	TRBJ2-5	CASSLGLGDQETQYF
TRBV2	TRBJ2-7	CASRGDGVSSYEQYF
TRBV4-1	TRBJ2-7	CASSQTTGRASYEQYF
TRBV30	TRBJ2-1	CAWSWKRGGLSDEQFF
TRBV28	TRBJ2-7	CASSPPDRPGHEQYF
TRBV12-3/TRBV12-4	TRBJ2-7	CASSSGPGTRSSYEQYF
TRBV21-1	TRBJ2-7	CASSNFGRGPSSYEQYF
TRBV28	TRBJ2-7	CASSLDSVSEQYF
TRBV20-1	TRBJ2-1	CSASPLVSYEQFF
TRBV7-9	TRBJ2-5	CASSTGQSGETQYF
TRBV20-1	TRBJ1-5	CSASWGKYQPQHF
TRBV29-1	TRBJ2-2	CSVPEAGQKNTGELFF
TRBV5-1	TRBJ2-7	CASSLETTYEQYF